The entry below gives a single TCR beta chain sequence along with its context. The authors' processing: Estimated nucleated cell counts came from reference gene primer amplification. Method: immunoSEQ multiplex PCR; TCRdb's copy keeps in-frame clones and lacks some. V and J calls and clone size follow that table, whereas D and trimming were derived from the DNA. This table holds about 300,000 clones, around 88% found once. The entry originates in a study of blood T cell repertoires in COVID-19. The sample consisted of peripheral blood. This sequence was found in a woman in her twenties or thirties who had recovered from COVID-19.

The CDR3 DNA reads TGTGCCAGCAGCGGCCTAGGTGGCAGACAAGAGACCCAGTACTTC. Translation: CASSGLGGRQETQYF. This chain links TRBV9 with TRBJ2-5, with D hard to call. The CDR3 loop spans 15 amino acids. The V end was cut by 3 bases, the J end by 2 bases, with 14 bases between. Germline CDR1 SGDLS, CDR2 YYNGEE.